The sequence of this T cell receptor beta chain was determined in a study of graft-versus-host responses after intestinal transplantation. Study at large: The transplants performed in recipients were multivisceral, liver-intestinal, or isolated intestinal.

Concerning this clone itself: Its antigen is not known.

The table came from immunoSEQ multiplex PCR; TCRdb's copy has only in-frame clones and leaves some out. The repertoire has roughly 110,000 clones, 85% to 95% of them found once; the top ten carry around 1%. Broader study findings: High graft-versus-host to host-versus-graft T cell clonal ratios marked allografts of patients with graft-donor macrochimerism. With peak circulating GvH clone levels came an association with early post-transplant HvG declines. GvH clones were identified in recipient marrow, with some first appearing in ileum or blood.

V trimming: 6 bases; J trimming: 2 bases; junction bases outside the gene matches: 9. This CDR3 spans 17 amino acids. CDR1 and CDR2 (germline): MNHEY, SMNVEV (reference sequence). Material: unstimulated CD8+ T cells sorted from spleen or lymph node cells, obtained before transplant. This chain links TRBV27 with TRBJ2-3, with TRBD2 matching 12 bases. The clonotype originates from a human donor who was the organ donor for an intestinal transplant. The CDR3 DNA reads as TGTGCCAGCAGGACACTAGCGGGAGGTGATCACACAGATACGCAGTATTTT. Translation: CASRTLAGGDHTDTQYF.